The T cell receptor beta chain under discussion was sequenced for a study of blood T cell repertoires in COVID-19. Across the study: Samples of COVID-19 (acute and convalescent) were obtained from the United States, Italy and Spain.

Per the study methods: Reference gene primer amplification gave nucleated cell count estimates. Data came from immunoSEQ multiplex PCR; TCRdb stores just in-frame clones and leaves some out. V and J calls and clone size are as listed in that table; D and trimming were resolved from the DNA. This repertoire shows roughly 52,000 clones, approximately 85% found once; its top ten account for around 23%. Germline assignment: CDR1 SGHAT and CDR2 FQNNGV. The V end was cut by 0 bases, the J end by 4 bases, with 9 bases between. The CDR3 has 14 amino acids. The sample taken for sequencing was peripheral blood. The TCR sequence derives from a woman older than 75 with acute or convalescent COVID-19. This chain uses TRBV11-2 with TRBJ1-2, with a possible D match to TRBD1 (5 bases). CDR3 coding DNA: TGTGCCAGCAGCTTAGAAGGGGCCGGCTATGGCTACACCTTC. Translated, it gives CASSLEGAGYGYTF.